This TCR beta chain was sequenced for a study of metastatic and nonmetastatic thyroid tumors. Per germline, CDR1 SGDLS and CDR2 YYNGEE. This CDR3 is built from 14 residues. Unmatched junction bases numbered 4, after V lost 6 bases and J lost 3 bases. None of the patients had undergone any treatment ahead of thyroid surgery. Source study methods: It was from CDR3 differences across clinicopathological groups that a distant-metastasis classifier for papillary thyroid cancer was built. Through MiXCR, TCRdb re-clonotyped the PCR reads. It is TCRdb's table, rather than the study itself, that gives the V and J calls and clone size. The sample yields 30,000 to 35,000 clones, approximately 15% seen once. This clone was observed many times. Its antigen is undetermined. Study-wide findings and caveats: As reported, TCR beta diversity in blood and tumor was significantly higher in malignant thyroid tumors than in benign nodules.

This rearrangement joins TRBV9 to TRBJ2-5; the match to TRBD2 covers 11 bases. Specimen: blood. The sequence was obtained from a female donor with papillary thyroid cancer or a benign thyroid nodule (not recorded which). Some clones in this sample may be carry-over from other donors' samples. Here the CDR3 reads CASTPGLAEETQYF. CDR3 DNA: TGTGCCAGCACCCCGGGACTAGCGGAAGAGACCCAGTACTTC.